The present T cell receptor (beta chain) was sequenced within a study of control samples from healthy donors and cancer patients (dated by TCRdb to 2020 to 2022). The cysteine opens and the phenylalanine closes a CDR3 of 15 amino acids. Only the CDR3 part of the read is kept: 45 bases, read in frame from the first base. Trimming removed 2 bases from V and 6 bases from J, leaving 14 bases between the germline ends. The germline V gene (reference sequence) specifies MNHEY as CDR1 and SMNVEV as CDR2. Libraries were built with the immunoSEQ multiplex PCR assay. TCRdb carries this immuneACCESS record with in-frame sequences only. Its versions omit some clonotypes, under half of them owing to an unresolved V gene in the studies checked, with the rest unexplained. This sample holds 85,000 to 95,000 clones; approximately 93% were observed only once. Clones ranked in the top ten supply around 0.9% of the sample.

The table lists this clone with a count of one. Its specific antigen is unknown. There are no base qualities to consult, and no much larger clone falls within one base. Sequenced sample: blood. The TCR originated in a woman aged 25 to 39 in good health. The sequence joins TRBV27 to TRBJ1-5, and possibly TRBD1, on 6 matching bases. The bases are TGTGCCAGCAGTTTACGCGGGGGCGGGTTTCAGCCCCAGCATTTT. Translation gives CASSLRGGGFQPQHF.